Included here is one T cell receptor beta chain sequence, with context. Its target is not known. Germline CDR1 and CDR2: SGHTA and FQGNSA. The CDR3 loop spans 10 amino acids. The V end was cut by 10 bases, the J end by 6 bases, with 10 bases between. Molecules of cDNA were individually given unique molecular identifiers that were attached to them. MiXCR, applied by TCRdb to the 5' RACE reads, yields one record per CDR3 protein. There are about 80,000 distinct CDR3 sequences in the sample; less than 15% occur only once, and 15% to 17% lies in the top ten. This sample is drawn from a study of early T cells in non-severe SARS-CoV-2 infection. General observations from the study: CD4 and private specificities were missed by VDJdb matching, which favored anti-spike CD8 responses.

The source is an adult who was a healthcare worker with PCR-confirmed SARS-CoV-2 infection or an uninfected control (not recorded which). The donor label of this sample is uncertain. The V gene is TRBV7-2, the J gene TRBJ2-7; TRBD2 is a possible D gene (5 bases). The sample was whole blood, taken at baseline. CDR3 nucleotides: TGTGCCACGGGGATGACCGAGCAGTACTTC. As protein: CATGMTEQYF.